This TCR beta chain was identified in a study of cytomegalovirus exposure and HLA in healthy donors. General study findings and limits: Analysis was carried out at a later point, and it linked a missense DCLRE1C variant to TCR beta V- and J-gene trimming. A later analysis, which compared TCR beta chains of equal frequency, found the HLA-associated ones more clonally expanded.

For this clone: Its antigen is as yet unknown.

The PCR ran on 60 Vbeta and 13 Jbeta primers. Method: immunoSEQ multiplex PCR; TCRdb's copy keeps in-frame clones and lacks some. The repertoire holds 150,000 to 200,000 clones, with approximately 81% as singletons. The CDR3 has 14 residues. The germline V gene encodes CDR1 ENHRY and CDR2 SYGVKD. The V end was cut by 4 bases, the J end by 1 base, with 11 bases between. The TCR was taken from a man aged 50-59 years in good health and CMV-seronegative. The sequencing input was PBMCs. V is TRBV10-3 and J is TRBJ2-7; perhaps TRBD1 as D (6 bases). CDR3 coding DNA: TGTGCCATCAGTGGTCCGACAGGTTCCTACGAGCAGTACTTC. Translated: CAISGPTGSYEQYF.